This TCR beta chain originates from a study of post-analysis software for immune sequencing data (dated by TCRdb to between 2015 and 2017). Regarding the study in general: The recorded disease courses included relapsing-remitting, secondary progressive and progressive-relapsing multiple sclerosis, and some patients had no subtype annotation. Patient repertoires were compared against roughly 11 previously published healthy control repertoires from donors aged 6 to 25 years. A subset of samples was prepared in parallel using single-end sample barcoding, then pooled and co-amplified after Illumina adapter ligation.

To demonstrate the VDJtools post-analysis software, TCR beta repertoires were profiled from the peripheral blood of some 12 young patients with multiple sclerosis. The patients with multiple sclerosis were children and adolescents between roughly 6 and 17 years of age. Libraries were made using PCR. The sample was run on an Illumina HiSeq 2500. To reduce PCR and sequencing biases, unique molecular identifiers were built into the TCR beta cDNA libraries. Approximately 500,000 cDNA molecules were obtained per 1 to 10 million input T cells, so each molecule approximated one T cell. Patient libraries were prepared and sequenced with the same protocol used for the earlier healthy control dataset. Samples belonging to the same batch were prepared together, multiplexed and sequenced on a shared HiSeq lane. The authors' analysis ran thus. MIGEC was used to process the raw barcoded reads, and molecular identifier groups with only a single read were discarded before consensus assembly and CDR3 extraction. Clonotype tables were post-analysed with VDJtools, and diversity was normalized by down-sampling all datasets to the smallest sample size. Repertoire overlap clustering matched CDR3 amino acid but not nucleotide sequences to correct batch-related cross-sample contamination. TCRdb applied fastp at Q25 and MiXCR to the public reads, then kept only in-frame beta chains. Rows merge per CDR3 protein into single entries with the most common DNA and genes. The authors' filters were not applied to this entry. This sample is represented by 450,000 or so distinct CDR3 sequences; 40% to 55% of them were singletons. The ten most abundant clones make up around 10% of the sample.

Findings and caveats that apply to the study as a whole: Strong co-clustering of samples prepared in the same batch was shown by direct clustering with F measure, prompting a batch-effect correction. Compared with controls, multiple sclerosis patients had significantly lower normalized Chao1 diversity, a finding suggesting substantial peripheral T-cell clonal expansion. About 5 TRBV segments, including TRBV5-6, TRBV5-1 and TRBV20-1, were significantly more frequent in patients than controls. The control group was slightly older than the multiple sclerosis patient group.

With respect to this clonotype: Its cognate antigen has yet to be identified. Base quality data are lacking; no much larger clone is found one base away.

Including the terminal cysteine and phenylalanine, the CDR3 comprises 15 residues. Only CDR3 DNA is held: 45 bases, read in frame from base 1. Germline trimming amounts to 6 bases on V and 5 bases on J, with 12 as the count of junction bases outside the gene matches. The clonotype originates from a girl under 18 with multiple sclerosis. The sequence joins TRBV12-3 or TRBV12-4 to TRBJ2-7, and TRBD1 aligns with 8 junction nucleotides. The sequencing input was blood. The nucleotide sequence is given as TGTGCCAGCAGCCCCCCCCGGGACAGGTGGGACGAGCAGTACTTC. It encodes CASSPPRDRWDEQYF.